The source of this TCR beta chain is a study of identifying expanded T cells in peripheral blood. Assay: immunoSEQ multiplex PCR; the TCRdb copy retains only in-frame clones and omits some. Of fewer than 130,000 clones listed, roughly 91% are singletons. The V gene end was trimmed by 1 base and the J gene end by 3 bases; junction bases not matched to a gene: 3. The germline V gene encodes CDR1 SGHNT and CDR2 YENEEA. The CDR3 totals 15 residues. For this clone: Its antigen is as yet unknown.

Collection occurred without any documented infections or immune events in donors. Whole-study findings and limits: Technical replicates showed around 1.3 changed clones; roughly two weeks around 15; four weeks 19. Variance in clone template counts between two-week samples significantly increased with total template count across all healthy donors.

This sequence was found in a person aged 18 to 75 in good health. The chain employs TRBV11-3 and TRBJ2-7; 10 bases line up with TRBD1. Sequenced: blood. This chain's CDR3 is CASSLGTGGNYEQYF. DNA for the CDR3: TGTGCCAGCAGCTTAGGGACAGGGGGTAACTACGAGCAGTACTTC.